The following is a T cell receptor (beta chain) sequence with its context. Its antigen remains unidentified. The V and J ends lost 2 bases and 0 bases respectively, with 8 bases between them. CDR3 size: 14 residues. Germline V gene lookup returns CDR1 SGDLS and CDR2 YYNGEE. The time point: blood 2 weeks post-SBRT. Treatment given: 15 Gy SBRT to primary tumor, nephrectomy 4 weeks later. This entry is derived from a study of radiation and T cells in renal cell carcinoma. The protocol was immunoSEQ multiplex PCR, while the TCRdb copy is restricted to in-frame clones and leaves out a portion. The table has about 130,000 clones, 81% seen once. General study points: No pretreatment tumor biopsies were available for baseline clonotypes. From baseline, blood top tumor clonotypes peaked at 2 weeks post-radiation.

The starting material was blood, obtained from a patient whose treatment included radiotherapy and nephrectomy. This chain links TRBV9 with TRBJ1-1; perhaps TRBD1 as D (6 bases). The sequence came from a woman in her sixties or seventies with renal cell carcinoma. The CDR3 is CASSVGHLNTEAFF. CDR3 sequence (DNA): TGTGCCAGCAGCGTGGGACACTTGAACACTGAAGCTTTCTTT.